This TCR beta chain was recorded in a study of cytomegalovirus exposure and HLA in healthy donors. Study-wide background: Sequencing of about 179 million T cells in an earlier analysis found 120 million or so unique TCR beta sequences.

With respect to this clone: No antigen is known for it.

The PCR contained 60 Vbeta and 13 Jbeta primers. Sequencing used immunoSEQ multiplex PCR; TCRdb keeps in-frame clones, though not all of them. The sample lists about 100,000 clones; 77% were seen once. Study results and limitations: Specificity of three CMV-associated chains for CMV antigens was verified in vitro.

CDR3 length equals 15 residues. The germline CDR1 and CDR2 sequences are SQVTM and ANQGSEA. The trim removed 4 bases at V and 6 bases at J, leaving 10 bases unmatched. The study sampled nominally healthy donors, though unrecorded immune exposures were likely. The sequence derives from a male donor in good health and CMV-seronegative. Sequences were obtained from PBMCs. This rearrangement joins TRBV29-1 to TRBJ2-1; TRBD2 matches 9 bases. Written as DNA, the CDR3 is TGCAGCGTTGGGGGCACTAGCGGGCCTACCAATGAGCAGTTCTTC. It codes for CSVGGTSGPTNEQFF.